This T cell receptor (beta chain) derives from a study of T cell therapy product for transplant patients (dated by TCRdb to between 2018 and 2020). Study-wide context: The wider healthy donor group, in Berlin, Germany, included about 20 individuals (approximately 10 male and 9 female) aged roughly 22 to 90 years. The expansion media contained either IL-7 and IL-15 at 10 ng/ml or IL-2 at 50 U/ml. TCRbeta repertoires of rapamycin-treated and untreated CMV-specific T-cell products from the same donors were compared to assess clonal composition. The study developed a next-generation autologous adoptive antiviral T-cell product for immunosuppressed solid organ transplant patients, using CMV as the model virus. The TCRbeta repertoire analysis of rapamycin-treated and untreated products included n = 3 healthy donors. The full study reports these points: It was suggested by the authors that the increased clonal diversity in Rapa-TCPs may reflect survival of low-frequency clones and preferential expansion of central memory T cells. A more diverse, less clonal TCRbeta repertoire and a greater number of distinct clones were observed in rapamycin-treated products than in untreated products. Paired products from the same donor had many clones in common, while repertoires from different donors did not overlap. Around 63% of the repertoire was covered by the top 10 clones in rapamycin-treated products, versus about 90% in untreated products.

The CDR3, from cysteine to phenylalanine, totals 12 residues. Kept here is only the CDR3 DNA, which spans 36 bases and is read in frame from base 1. The germline ends are 3 bases apart after V is trimmed by 0 bases and J by 6 bases. The CDR1 and CDR2 encoded by the germline V gene are SGHAT and FQNNGV. After genomic DNA was extracted with an AllPrep DNA/RNA Kit, the TCRbeta CDR3 regions were amplified using the immunoSEQ hsTCRb Kit. The original pipeline was this. Productive rearrangements, defined as in-frame CDR3 nucleotide sequences without stop codons, were analyzed in immunoSEQ Analyzer 3.0. Sample overlap was measured using the Morisita index, while clonality was calculated from productive entropy normalized to the number of productive rearrangements. TCRdb re-hosts the immuneACCESS table, in-frame sequences only. Its copies lack some clones; in the studies checked, an unresolved V gene accounts for under half of them, and the cause for the rest is not known. V and J calls and clone size are given by that table; D and trimming were obtained from the DNA. Present in this sample are 1,000 to 1,300 clones, approximately 51% of which were seen just once. Under 35% of the sample is in the top ten clones.

Based on the paper, the sample's label should be read as: 20 nM rapamycin added during CMV-specific T-cell product expansion (Rapa-TCP). This specimen's label denotes: CMVpp65/IE-1-reactive T cells enriched by IFNgamma capture and expanded in vitro. For under seven hours, PBMCs were stimulated with overlapping CMV pp65 and IE-1 peptide pools, with each pool at approximately 0.5 ug/ml. IFNgamma-producing CMV-stimulated cells were positively selected with the IFNgamma Secretion Assay-Cell Enrichment and Detection Kit (Miltenyi Biotec). Enriched IFNgamma+ cells were cultured with irradiated autologous feeders plus either IL-7/IL-15 or IL-2 for approximately three weeks. To provide sufficient cells for different cell sorting steps, buffy coats were used from about 15% of the 19 healthy donors. Peripheral blood mononuclear cells were isolated by Biocoll density gradient centrifugation. Buffy coats from healthy donors were obtained from DRK.

In regard to this clone: Its antigen remains undetermined. One base away there is no much larger clone; base qualities are not given.

This chain joins TRBV11-2 to TRBJ2-1; no D segment can be confidently identified. Sequenced material: a sorted cell population cultured from PBMCs. This clonotype originated in an adult in good health. The sequenced DNA: TGTGCCAGCAGCTTAGAGGCCAATGAGCAGTTCTTC. The encoded protein is CASSLEANEQFF.